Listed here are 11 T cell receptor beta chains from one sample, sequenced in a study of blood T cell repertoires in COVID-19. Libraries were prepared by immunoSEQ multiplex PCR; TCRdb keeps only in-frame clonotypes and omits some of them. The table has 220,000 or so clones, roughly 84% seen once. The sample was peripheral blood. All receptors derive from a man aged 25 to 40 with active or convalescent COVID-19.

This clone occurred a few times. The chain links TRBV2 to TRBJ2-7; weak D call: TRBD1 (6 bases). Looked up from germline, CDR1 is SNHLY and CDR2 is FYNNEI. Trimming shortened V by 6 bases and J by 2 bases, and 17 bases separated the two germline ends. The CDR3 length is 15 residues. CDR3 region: CASRTTRDNPYEQYF. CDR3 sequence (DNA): TGTGCCAGCAGGACGACCAGGGACAACCCCTACGAGCAGTACTTC.

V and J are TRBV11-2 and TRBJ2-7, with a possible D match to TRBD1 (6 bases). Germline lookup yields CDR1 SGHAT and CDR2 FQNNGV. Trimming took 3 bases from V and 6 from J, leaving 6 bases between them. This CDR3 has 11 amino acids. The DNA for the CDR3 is TGTGCCAGCAGCTTCAGGGGCGAGCAGTACTTC. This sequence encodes CASSFRGEQYF.

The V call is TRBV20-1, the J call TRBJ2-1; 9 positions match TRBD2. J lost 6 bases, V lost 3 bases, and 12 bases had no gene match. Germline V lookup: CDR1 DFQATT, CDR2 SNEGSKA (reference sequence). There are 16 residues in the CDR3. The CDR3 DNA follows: TGCAGTGCTAGTAGGCTAGCGGGACTATCCATCAATGAGCAGTTCTTC. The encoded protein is CSASRLAGLSINEQFF.

The CDR3 region has the DNA TGCGCCAGCAGCTTCCCAGGGAGGTACGAGCAGTACTTC. Protein: CASSFPGRYEQYF. The chain has TRBV5-1 and TRBJ2-7, with TRBD2 as a possible D gene (6 bases). Germline V CDR1 and CDR2: SGHRS, YFSETQ. Trimming took 2 bases from V and 4 from J, leaving 10 bases between them. This CDR3 has 13 residues.

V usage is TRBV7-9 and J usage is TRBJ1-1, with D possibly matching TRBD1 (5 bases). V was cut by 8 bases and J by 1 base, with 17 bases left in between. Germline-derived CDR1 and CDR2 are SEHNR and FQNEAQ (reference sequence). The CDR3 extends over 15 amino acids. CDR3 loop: CASAPPGGGNTEAFF. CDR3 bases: TGTGCCAGCGCTCCCCCGGGGGGTGGGAACACTGAAGCTTTCTTT. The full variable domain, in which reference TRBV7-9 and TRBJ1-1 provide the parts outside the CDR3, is DTGVSQNPRHKITKRGQNVTFRCDPISEHNRLYWYRQTLGQGPEFLTYFQNEAQLEKSRLLSDRFSAERPKGSFSTLEIQRTEQGDSAMYLCASAPPGGGNTEAFFGQGTRLTVV.

For the CDR3, the DNA is TGTGCCAGTAGTTCGGGAGGGCCTTATGAGCAGTACTTC. Its protein product is CASSSGGPYEQYF. The gene calls are TRBV19 and TRBJ2-7, with 8 bases that match TRBD2. V dropped 5 bases and J dropped 7; count of bases not matched to a gene: 7. The CDR3 loop spans 13 amino acids. CDR1 is LNHDA and CDR2 is SQIVND in the germline V gene (reference sequence).

CDR3 residues: CASSQSRNYGYTF. CDR3 in DNA: TGTGCCAGCAGCCAGAGTCGTAACTATGGCTACACCTTC. The chain is built from TRBV7-8 and TRBJ1-2; no firm D call. CDR3 length equals 13 residues. Trimming removed 5 bases from V and 1 base from J, with 8 bases in between. Germline CDR1 is SGHVS and CDR2 is FQNEAQ.

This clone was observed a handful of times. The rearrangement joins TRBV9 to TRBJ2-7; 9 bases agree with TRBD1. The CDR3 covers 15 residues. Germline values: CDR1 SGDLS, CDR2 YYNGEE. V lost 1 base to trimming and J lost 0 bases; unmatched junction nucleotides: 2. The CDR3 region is CASSVTGGHSYEQYF. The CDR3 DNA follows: TGTGCCAGCAGCGTAACAGGGGGCCACTCCTACGAGCAGTACTTC.

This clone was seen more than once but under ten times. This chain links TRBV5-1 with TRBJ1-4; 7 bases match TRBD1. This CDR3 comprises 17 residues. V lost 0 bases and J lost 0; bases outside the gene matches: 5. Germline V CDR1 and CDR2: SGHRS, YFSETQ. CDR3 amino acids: CASSLGQGVSTNEKLFF. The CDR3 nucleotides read TGCGCCAGCAGCTTGGGGCAGGGGGTCTCAACTAATGAAAAACTGTTTTTT.

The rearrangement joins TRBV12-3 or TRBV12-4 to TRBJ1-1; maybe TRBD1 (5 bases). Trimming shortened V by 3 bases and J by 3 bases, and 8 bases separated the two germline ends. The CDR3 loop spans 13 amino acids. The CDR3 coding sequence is TGTGCCAGCAGTTTCGGCAGGGACACTGAAGCTTTCTTT. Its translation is CASSFGRDTEAFF.

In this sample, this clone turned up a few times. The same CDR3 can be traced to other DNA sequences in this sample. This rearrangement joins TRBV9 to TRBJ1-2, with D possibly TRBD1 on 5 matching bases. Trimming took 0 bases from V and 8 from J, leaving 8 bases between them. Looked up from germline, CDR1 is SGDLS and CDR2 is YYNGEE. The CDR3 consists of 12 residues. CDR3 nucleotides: TGTGCCAGCAGCGTAGAGGGGCTAGGCTACACCTTC. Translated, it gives CASSVEGLGYTF.